Below, one TCR beta chain is given with its context. The CDR3 sequence is 16 residues long. Trimming removed 4 bases from V and 4 bases from J, with 19 bases in between. From germline, CDR1 is SEHNR and CDR2 FQNEAQ (reference sequence). The data stem from a study of shared clonotypes between healthy human individuals. Background on the study: The donors, two women and a few men, were aged 18 to 49. A donor's plate count was three for CD4 naive and three for CD4 memory; CD8 naive had two and CD8 memory one.

Cells designated naive CD8 were CD45RO-negative and were positively selected for CCR7, with terminally differentiated effector memory CD45RA+ cells excluded. This was a deep-level run. Profiling relied on immunoSEQ multiplex PCR, and the TCRdb table lists in-frame clones only, not all of them. The table has millions of clones, 85% to 95% seen once. The sample consisted of naive CD8+ T cells from PBMCs. V and J are TRBV7-9 and TRBJ1-1, with D maybe TRBD1 (5 bases). This clonotype originated in a young man in good health. Some clones in this sample may be carry-over from other donors' samples. The CDR3 bases are TGTGCCAGCAGCTGGGGTCCCGGGACGGGAGGCACTGAAGCTTTCTTT. This sequence encodes CASSWGPGTGGTEAFF.